This passage covers 18 T cell receptor beta chains from one sample sequenced in a study of blood T cell repertoires in COVID-19. This table comes from immunoSEQ multiplex PCR, and its TCRdb copy is limited to in-frame clones, with some not included. The table lists about 270,000 clones, about 76% of them singletons. Material: peripheral blood. The receptors come from a woman between 55 and 75 years old with active or convalescent COVID-19.

The chain recombines TRBV12-3 or TRBV12-4 with TRBJ1-1, with 7 bases matching TRBD1. The CDR3 totals 12 residues. The V gene end was trimmed by 5 bases and the J gene end by 10 bases; junction bases not matched to a gene: 7. Written as DNA, the CDR3 is TGTGCCAGCAGTCCTCGACAGGGAGGAGCTTTCTTT. This translates into CASSPRQGGAFF.

This rearrangement joins TRBV30 to TRBJ2-1, with a tentative D call TRBD2 (6 bases). V was pared by 0 bases and J by 5 bases, with 8 bases between. Germline V gene data show CDR1 as GTSNPN and CDR2 as SVGIG (reference sequence). The CDR3 consists of 13 residues. CDR3 bases: TGTGCCTGGAGTGTCGGGGGAAACAATGAGCAGTTCTTC. The encoded protein is CAWSVGGNNEQFF.

This chain's CDR3 is CATISSGCQPQHF. The CDR3 DNA reads TGTGCCACCATCTCCTCGGGATGTCAGCCCCAGCATTTT. The chain has TRBV24-1 and TRBJ1-5; D is unclear. The CDR3 spans 13 residues. The germline V gene encodes CDR1 KGHDR and CDR2 SFDVKD. The V gene lost 8 bases and the J gene lost 6 bases, with 13 bases spanning the gap.

J is TRBJ1-4 and V is TRBV2, with 7 bases matching TRBD1. The CDR3 has 15 amino acids. V lost 6 bases, J lost 4 bases, and 8 bases stayed unmatched. Germline CDR1 is SNHLY and CDR2 is FYNNEI. The CDR3 bases are TGTGCCAGCAGGGTCGACAGGGCTGATAATGAAAAACTGTTTTTT. Its translation: CASRVDRADNEKLFF.

This chain connects TRBV4-3 to TRBJ1-3; D is undetermined. CDR3 length: 15 amino acids. Germline V gives CDR1 LGHNA, CDR2 YSLEER. V dropped 4 bases and J dropped 0 bases, with 10 bases sitting between them. The CDR3 coding sequence is TGCGCCAGCAGCCTTTTACTACGCTCTGGAAACACCATATATTTT. As protein: CASSLLLRSGNTIYF.

The gene calls are TRBV28 and TRBJ2-1, with D tentatively TRBD2 (5 bases). Trimming left V 7 bases short and J 6 bases short, with 10 bases between. Germline V gives CDR1 MDHEN, CDR2 SYDVKM. CDR3 length equals 12 residues. This CDR3 reads CASKRRGNEQFF. The CDR3, as DNA: TGTGCCAGCAAACGTCGGGGCAATGAGCAGTTCTTC. The full variable domain, in which reference TRBV28 and TRBJ2-1 provide the parts outside the CDR3, is DVKVTQSSRYLVKRTGEKVFLECVQDMDHENMFWYRQDPGLGLRLIYFSYDVKMKEKGDIPEGYSVSREKKERFSLILESASTNQTSMYLCASKRRGNEQFFGPGTRLTVL.

Written as DNA, the CDR3 is TGTGCCAGCAAAATGGGGGGGGCCCAGGGCACTGAAGCTTTCTTT. It is translated as CASKMGGAQGTEAFF. The chain couples TRBV2 to TRBJ1-1; possible D gene TRBD1, 6 bases. V shed 7 bases and J shed 4 bases, with 19 bases lying between them. Germline CDR1 SNHLY, CDR2 FYNNEI. CDR3 length: 15 amino acids.

The chain links TRBV7-2 to TRBJ1-4, with no clear D. V lost 1 base to trimming and J lost 3 bases, with 9 bases between them. The CDR3 covers 15 residues. Germline loops: CDR1 SGHTA, CDR2 FQGNSA. The chain's CDR3 is CASSLVSGSNEKLFF. In DNA, the CDR3 is TGTGCCAGCAGCTTAGTATCCGGGTCTAATGAAAAACTGTTTTTT. The variable domain in full, with the rest retrieved from reference TRBV7-2 and TRBJ1-4, is GAGVSQSPSNKVTEKGKDVELRCDPISGHTALYWYRQSLGQGLEFLIYFQGNSAPDKSGLPSDRFSAERTGGSVSTLTIQRTQQEDSAVYLCASSLVSGSNEKLFFGSGTQLSVL.

CDR3 nucleotides: TGTGCCAGCAGCCGTCGACAGGGGTCCTGGGAGCAGTACTTC. This encodes CASSRRQGSWEQYF. J is TRBJ2-7 and V is TRBV7-2; 8 bases are shared with TRBD1. The J segment lost 7 bases and the V segment lost 5 bases, leaving 10 bases of the junction unmatched. CDR1 is SGHTA, CDR2 FQGNSA, per germline. CDR3 length: 14 residues.

This rearrangement joins TRBV9 to TRBJ2-7; D may be TRBD1 (5 bases). Per the germline V gene, CDR1 is SGDLS and CDR2 is YYNGEE. The V and J ends lost 0 bases and 4 bases respectively, with 14 bases between them. This CDR3 comprises 15 residues. This CDR3 reads CASSVAAGFGYEQYF. In DNA form, the CDR3 reads TGTGCCAGCAGCGTAGCGGCAGGGTTCGGGTACGAGCAGTACTTC.

This clone was seen ten or more times. The chain recombines TRBV18 with TRBJ1-4, with 11 bases identical to TRBD1. J was trimmed by 3 bases and V by 2 bases; bases with no gene match: 5. The CDR3 is 17 amino acids. Germline V lookup: CDR1 KGHSH, CDR2 LQKENI. In DNA, the CDR3 is TGTGCCAGCTCACCAGGACAGGGGGCAGCTTCTAATGAAAAACTGTTTTTT. Protein: CASSPGQGAASNEKLFF.

The chain uses TRBV30 and TRBJ2-3, with TRBD1 as a possible D gene (6 bases). Germline loops: CDR1 GTSNPN, CDR2 SVGIG (reference sequence). The V and J ends lost 7 bases and 5 bases respectively, with 22 bases between them. This CDR3 has 15 residues. CDR3 sequence (DNA): TGTGCCTTAGGTGGCGCTTGGGGGCGTAGAGATACGCAGTATTTT. Residues: CALGGAWGRRDTQYF.

The rearrangement links TRBV7-9 to TRBJ1-1; D might be TRBD1 (6 bases). Trimming cost V 1 base and J 5 bases, with 14 bases left between them. The germline V gene encodes CDR1 SEHNR and CDR2 FQNEAQ (reference sequence). The CDR3 length is 15 residues. CDR3 in amino acids: CASSLGGGRGTEAFF. CDR3 in DNA: TGTGCCAGCAGCTTAGGCGGGGGGCGTGGGACTGAAGCTTTCTTT.

The chain carries TRBV18 and TRBJ2-1; possibly TRBD2 for D (5 bases). CDR1 and CDR2 (germline): KGHSH, LQKENI. The CDR3 totals 14 residues. V was shortened by 0 bases and J by 12 bases, with 15 bases between the two germline ends. For the CDR3, the DNA is TGTGCCAGCTCACCACCGGAACGGGGTATTTGGCAGTTCTTC. It yields the protein CASSPPERGIWQFF.

The chain links TRBV10-3 to TRBJ2-7, with D unclear. The germline V gene encodes CDR1 ENHRY and CDR2 SYGVKD. Trimming left V 1 base short and J 0 bases short, with 7 bases between. CDR3 length equals 14 residues. The CDR3, as DNA: TGTGCCATCAGTGAGTTGGCCCCCTCCTACGAGCAGTACTTC. It translates to CAISELAPSYEQYF.

The CDR3 nucleotides read TGCGCCAGCAGCCGCCGAGGGGGACCGAACACTGAAGCTTTCTTT. Amino acid sequence: CASSRRGGPNTEAFF. The chain uses TRBV4-3 and TRBJ1-1; weak D call: TRBD1 (6 bases). The germline V gene has CDR1 LGHNA and CDR2 YSLEER. Between the trimmed V and J ends, which lost 4 bases and 1 base, there was a span of 13 bases. The CDR3 consists of 15 residues.

V usage is TRBV2 and J usage is TRBJ1-1; no firm D call. Trimming took off 9 bases at V and 4 bases at J, with 9 bases between the two ends. Per the germline V gene, CDR1 is SNHLY and CDR2 is FYNNEI. CDR3 size: 11 residues. CDR3 bases: TGTGCCAGGACGCGGGGCACTGAAGCTTTCTTT. Protein: CARTRGTEAFF.

Only a few counts were recorded for this clone. V usage is TRBV5-1 and J usage is TRBJ2-2; D may be TRBD1 (5 bases). The V gene's germline CDR1 is SGHRS and CDR2 YFSETQ. There are 15 residues in the CDR3. The V end lost 0 bases, the J end lost 1 base, and 7 bases lay between the germline ends. This chain's CDR3 is CASSLARGNTGELFF. The DNA for the CDR3 is TGCGCCAGCAGCTTGGCTAGGGGGAACACCGGGGAGCTGTTTTTT.